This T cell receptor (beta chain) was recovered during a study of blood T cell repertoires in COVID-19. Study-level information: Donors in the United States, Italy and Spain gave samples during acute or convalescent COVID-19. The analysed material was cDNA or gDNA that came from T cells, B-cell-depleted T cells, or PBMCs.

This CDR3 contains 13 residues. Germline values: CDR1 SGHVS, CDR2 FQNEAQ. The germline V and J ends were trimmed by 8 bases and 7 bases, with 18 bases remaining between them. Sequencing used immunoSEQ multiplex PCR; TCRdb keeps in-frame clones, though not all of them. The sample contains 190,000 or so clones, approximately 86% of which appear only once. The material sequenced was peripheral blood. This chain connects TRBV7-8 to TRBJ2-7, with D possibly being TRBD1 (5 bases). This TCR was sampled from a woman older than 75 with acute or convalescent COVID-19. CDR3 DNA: TGTGCCAGCGGTGGGGCAGGGCTGAGAGAGCAGTACTTC. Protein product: CASGGAGLREQYF.